These 27 T cell receptor beta chains share one sample of origin, sequenced in a study of blood T cell repertoires in COVID-19. Libraries were prepared by immunoSEQ multiplex PCR; TCRdb keeps only in-frame clonotypes and omits some of them. The repertoire consists of some 160,000 clones, with about 83% occurring once and the leading ten covering around 14%. The sample consisted of peripheral blood. The receptor set was obtained from an elderly woman with acute or convalescent COVID-19.

V and J are TRBV6-1 and TRBJ2-7; the D gene is possibly TRBD1 (5 bases). From germline, CDR1 is MNHNS and CDR2 SASEGT. The CDR3 consists of 15 residues. The ends were cut back, 2 bases at V and 0 bases at J, with 11 bases in the middle. The DNA of the CDR3 is TGTGCCAGCAGTGAAACAGGCGCCCCCTCCTACGAGCAGTACTTC. This translates into CASSETGAPSYEQYF.

V gene TRBV6-5 combines with J gene TRBJ1-2; D gene uncertain. Germline values: CDR1 MNHEY, CDR2 SVGAGI. Trimming took 0 bases from V and 8 from J, leaving 16 bases between them. This CDR3 has 15 residues. The CDR3 coding sequence is TGTGCCAGCAGTTACTCGAGTTTCGGACGGAGGGGCTACACCTTC. It codes for CASSYSSFGRRGYTF.

This chain joins TRBV6-5 and TRBJ1-3; 7 nucleotides line up with TRBD1. The length of the CDR3 is 14 residues. Germline assignment: CDR1 MNHEY and CDR2 SVGAGI. Trimming cost V 4 bases and J 4 bases; bases outside gene matches: 4. The CDR3 reads CASSSSGGGNTIYF. The CDR3 region has the DNA TGTGCCAGCAGTTCCTCAGGGGGAGGAAACACCATATATTTT.

CDR3 protein: CASKQGLISAYEQYF. CDR3 nucleotides: TGTGCCAGCAAACAGGGTTTAATCAGTGCCTACGAGCAGTACTTC. V is TRBV2 and J is TRBJ2-7; D perhaps matches TRBD1 (6 bases). Looked up from germline, CDR1 is SNHLY and CDR2 is FYNNEI. The CDR3 is 15 amino acids. The V end lost 7 bases, the J end lost 2 bases, and 18 bases lay between the germline ends.

The chain recombines TRBV6-6 with TRBJ2-3; no definite D call. Trimming removed 2 bases from V and 3 bases from J, with 12 bases in between. The CDR3 length is 15 residues. Germline V gives CDR1 MNHNY, CDR2 SVGAGI (reference sequence). In DNA, the CDR3 is TGTGCCAGCAGTTACAACAGCTTATTAACAGATACGCAGTATTTT. As protein: CASSYNSLLTDTQYF.

The V gene is TRBV11-2, the J gene TRBJ2-1, with TRBD2 identical over 11 bases. The V and J ends lost 1 base and 6 bases, in that order; junction bases with no gene match: 2. CDR3 length: 15 residues. The germline V gene encodes CDR1 SGHAT and CDR2 FQNNGV. CDR3 amino acids: CASSLVAGGLNEQFF. For the CDR3, the DNA is TGTGCCAGCAGCTTAGTAGCGGGGGGGCTCAATGAGCAGTTCTTC. The variable domain in full, completed from reference TRBV11-2 and TRBJ2-1, reads EAGVAQSPRYKIIEKRQSVAFWCNPISGHATLYWYQQILGQGPKLLIQFQNNGVVDDSQLPKDRFSAERLKGVDSTLKIQPAKLEDSAVYLCASSLVAGGLNEQFFGPGTRLTVL.

V and J are TRBV28 and TRBJ1-5; TRBD1 matches at 7 bases. CDR1 and CDR2 from the germline V gene are MDHEN and SYDVKM. CDR3 length equals 14 residues. Unmatched junction bases numbered 2, after V lost 5 bases and J lost 1 base. Here the CDR3 reads CASSIQGSNQPQHF. CDR3 nucleotides: TGTGCCAGCAGTATACAGGGGAGCAATCAGCCCCAGCATTTT.

This clone was observed a handful of times. The CDR3: CASSLVPGSEQFF. The CDR3 DNA follows: TGTGCCAGCAGTCTAGTCCCTGGGAGTGAGCAGTTCTTC. The chain links TRBV7-8 to TRBJ2-1; tentatively, D is TRBD2 (5 bases). Germline CDR1 and CDR2: SGHVS and FQNEAQ. The V end lost 6 bases, the J end lost 9 bases, and 15 bases lay between the germline ends. The CDR3 spans 13 residues.

The CDR3 sequence: CASSRTSGTYEQYF. The DNA for the CDR3 is TGCGCCAGCAGCAGGACTAGCGGAACTTACGAGCAGTACTTC. This rearrangement joins TRBV5-1 to TRBJ2-7, with 10 nucleotides matching TRBD2. Germline loops: CDR1 SGHRS, CDR2 YFSETQ. There are 14 residues in the CDR3. With V trimmed by 4 bases and J by 4 bases, 5 bases remained unmatched.

This clone was observed a single time. The J gene is TRBJ2-1, the V gene TRBV5-1; D unresolved. Germline V gives CDR1 SGHRS, CDR2 YFSETQ. V was trimmed by 0 bases and J by 5 bases, leaving 9 bases between them. The CDR3 has 14 residues. CDR3 residues: CASSLGGENNEQFF. The CDR3, as DNA: TGCGCCAGCAGCTTGGGAGGAGAGAACAATGAGCAGTTCTTC.

J is TRBJ1-5 and V is TRBV5-5; D unresolved. Germline loops: CDR1 SGHKS, CDR2 YYEKEE (reference sequence). The length of the CDR3 is 16 residues. Trimming removed 4 bases from V and 1 base from J, with 15 bases in between. CDR3 sequence: CASSPGSPASNQPQHF. The CDR3 bases are TGTGCCAGCAGCCCCGGGAGTCCGGCAAGCAATCAGCCCCAGCATTTT.

As for this clone: This sample includes further DNA sequences coding for the same CDR3. The V call is TRBV19, the J call TRBJ1-5; D gene uncertain. Germline lookup yields CDR1 LNHDA and CDR2 SQIVND (reference sequence). V lost 3 bases and J lost 6, with 9 bases in between. The CDR3 sequence is 13 residues long. DNA of the CDR3: TGTGCCAGTAGTATTGAGGGTCGTCAGCCCCAGCATTTT. Its translation is CASSIEGRQPQHF.

The J gene is TRBJ1-1, the V gene TRBV6-5, with 8 positions matching TRBD1. The germline CDR1 and CDR2 sequences are MNHEY and SVGAGI. The trim removed 7 bases at V and 1 base at J, leaving 8 bases unmatched. This CDR3 region has 15 residues. The CDR3 reads CASTSPGTGNTEAFF. CDR3 sequence (DNA): TGTGCCAGCACCTCGCCAGGGACAGGGAACACTGAAGCTTTCTTT.

The genes are TRBV5-1 and TRBJ2-2; 8 bases are shared with TRBD2. Germline trimming cut 4 bases from V and 6 bases from J; bases unmatched to any gene: 5. The V gene's germline CDR1 is SGHRS and CDR2 YFSETQ. The CDR3 is 14 amino acids. The DNA for the CDR3 is TGCGCCAGCAGCACACTAGCGGAAGCCGGGGAGCTGTTTTTT. Translated: CASSTLAEAGELFF. The entire variable domain, with the rest obtained from reference TRBV5-1 and TRBJ2-2, is as follows: KAGVTQTPRYLIKTRGQQVTLSCSPISGHRSVSWYQQTPGQGLQFLFEYFSETQRNKGNFPGRFSGRQFSNSRSEMNVSTLELGDSALYLCASSTLAEAGELFFGEGSRLTVL.

CDR3 protein: CASSFRSVAEQYF. Written as DNA, the CDR3 is TGTGCCAGCAGCTTTCGGTCGGTTGCCGAGCAGTACTTC. This rearrangement joins TRBV7-2 to TRBJ2-7; no definite D call. The CDR3 has 13 amino acids. V was clipped by 3 bases and J by 6 bases, with 12 bases between them. The germline gives CDR1 SGHTA, CDR2 FQGNSA.

This clone was observed once. The V gene is TRBV6-5, the J gene TRBJ2-1; perhaps TRBD2 as D (6 bases). The germline CDR1 and CDR2 sequences are MNHEY and SVGAGI. This CDR3 has 15 amino acids. Between the trimmed V and J ends, which lost 5 bases and 0 bases, there was a span of 11 bases. CDR3 residues: CASSRTTRSYNEQFF. CDR3 DNA sequence: TGTGCCAGCAGTCGGACTACCCGCTCCTACAATGAGCAGTTCTTC.

This clone was counted a few times. The CDR3 DNA reads as TGTGCCAGCTCACCACCTTCAATTAATGAGCAGTTCTTC. Translating gives CASSPPSINEQFF. V gene TRBV18 combines with J gene TRBJ2-1; D unclear. CDR1 and CDR2 from the germline V gene are KGHSH and LQKENI. Trimming took 0 bases from V and 7 from J, leaving 7 bases between them. CDR3 length: 13 residues.

The V call is TRBV11-2, the J call TRBJ1-3, with TRBD1 matching 12 bases. CDR1 and CDR2 from the germline V gene are SGHAT and FQNNGV. With V trimmed by 4 bases and J by 4 bases, 2 bases remained unmatched. CDR3 length equals 15 residues. This CDR3 is CASSSGTGGGNTIYF. The CDR3 DNA reads as TGTGCCAGCAGCTCCGGGACAGGGGGCGGAAACACCATATATTTT.

The chain has TRBV19 and TRBJ2-5; 9 bases match TRBD1. Unmatched junction bases numbered 14, after V lost 3 bases and J lost 3 bases. Germline CDR1 and CDR2: LNHDA and SQIVND (reference sequence). There are 18 residues in the CDR3. CDR3 sequence: CASSIFSWDRVFEETQYF. CDR3 nucleotide sequence: TGTGCCAGTAGTATTTTCTCCTGGGACAGGGTTTTTGAAGAGACCCAGTACTTC.

This chain uses TRBV5-1 with TRBJ2-1; TRBD2 aligns across 9 bases. Per germline, CDR1 SGHRS and CDR2 YFSETQ. V was pared by 5 bases and J by 6 bases, with 15 bases of the junction left unmatched. This CDR3 has 17 amino acids. CDR3 region: CASRGGSGGHGGNEQFF. The CDR3 bases are TGCGCCAGCAGAGGCGGTAGCGGGGGCCACGGGGGCAATGAGCAGTTCTTC. Full variable domain (outside the CDR3, taken from reference TRBV5-1 and TRBJ2-1): KAGVTQTPRYLIKTRGQQVTLSCSPISGHRSVSWYQQTPGQGLQFLFEYFSETQRNKGNFPGRFSGRQFSNSRSEMNVSTLELGDSALYLCASRGGSGGHGGNEQFFGPGTRLTVL.

This chain joins TRBV5-1 and TRBJ2-2, with 9 bases matching TRBD2. Unmatched junction bases numbered 8, after V lost 4 bases and J lost 4 bases. CDR1 SGHRS and CDR2 YFSETQ come from the germline V gene. This CDR3 has 16 residues. CDR3 residues: CASSSLAGPATGELFF. In DNA, the CDR3 is TGCGCCAGCAGCAGCCTAGCGGGACCGGCCACCGGGGAGCTGTTTTTT. The full variable domain, its missing parts supplied by reference TRBV5-1 and TRBJ2-2, is KAGVTQTPRYLIKTRGQQVTLSCSPISGHRSVSWYQQTPGQGLQFLFEYFSETQRNKGNFPGRFSGRQFSNSRSEMNVSTLELGDSALYLCASSSLAGPATGELFFGEGSRLTVL.

The V call is TRBV4-1, the J call TRBJ2-1, with TRBD2 matching over 8 bases. V trimming: 1 base; J trimming: 7 bases; junction bases outside the gene matches: 15. Germline V lookup: CDR1 MGHRA, CDR2 YSYEKL. CDR3 size: 18 residues. CDR3: CASSQAPLAGGLRNEQFF. The CDR3 region has the DNA TGCGCCAGCAGCCAAGCCCCCCTGGCGGGAGGCCTAAGAAATGAGCAGTTCTTC.

The CDR3 DNA reads as TGCGCCAGCAGTGGGCACAGGAGACAGAACACTGAAGCTTTCTTT. Amino acids: CASSGHRRQNTEAFF. The chain combines TRBV10-1 with TRBJ1-1; maybe TRBD1 (5 bases). The germline V and J ends were trimmed by 4 bases and 1 base, with 13 bases remaining between them. Germline values: CDR1 WNHNN, CDR2 SYGVQD (reference sequence). The CDR3 contains 15 residues.

CDR3 loop: CASSLQVSGGAETQYF. The CDR3 coding sequence is TGCGCCAGCAGCTTACAGGTCAGCGGGGGGGCCGAGACCCAGTACTTC. The V call is TRBV5-1, the J call TRBJ2-5; 10 bases map to TRBD2. This CDR3 region has 16 residues. Germline V lookup: CDR1 SGHRS, CDR2 YFSETQ. The junction had 9 bases not matched to a gene; V was cut back by 2 bases and J by 5 bases.

V is TRBV15 and J is TRBJ2-5, with 10 bases aligning to TRBD2. CDR1 and CDR2 (germline): LNHNV, YYDKDF (reference sequence). The CDR3 extends over 14 amino acids. After removal of 5 bases from V and 4 bases from J, the junction contained 4 bases not matched to a gene. The DNA of the CDR3 is TGTGCCACCAGCGCCCCTAGCGGGAGAGAGACCCAGTACTTC. This sequence encodes CATSAPSGRETQYF.

The V and J genes are TRBV5-1 and TRBJ2-1; TRBD2 is a possible D gene (7 bases). The germline V gene encodes CDR1 SGHRS and CDR2 YFSETQ. Deletions cut 4 bases from V and 6 bases from J, with 14 bases between. This CDR3 comprises 14 residues. Here the CDR3 DNA reads TGCGCCAGCAGCCTGACGGGGGGCAGCAATGAGCAGTTCTTC. Its protein product is CASSLTGGSNEQFF.

The genes are TRBV3-1 (or the pseudogene TRBV3-2) and TRBJ2-2; D is undetermined. The CDR3 is 15 residues long. The ends were cut back, 2 bases at V and 4 bases at J, with 11 bases in the middle. CDR1 and CDR2 (germline): LGHDT, YNNKEL (reference sequence). The CDR3 reads CASSQRVGVTGELFF. CDR3 sequence (DNA): TGTGCCAGCAGCCAACGAGTAGGAGTCACCGGGGAGCTGTTTTTT.